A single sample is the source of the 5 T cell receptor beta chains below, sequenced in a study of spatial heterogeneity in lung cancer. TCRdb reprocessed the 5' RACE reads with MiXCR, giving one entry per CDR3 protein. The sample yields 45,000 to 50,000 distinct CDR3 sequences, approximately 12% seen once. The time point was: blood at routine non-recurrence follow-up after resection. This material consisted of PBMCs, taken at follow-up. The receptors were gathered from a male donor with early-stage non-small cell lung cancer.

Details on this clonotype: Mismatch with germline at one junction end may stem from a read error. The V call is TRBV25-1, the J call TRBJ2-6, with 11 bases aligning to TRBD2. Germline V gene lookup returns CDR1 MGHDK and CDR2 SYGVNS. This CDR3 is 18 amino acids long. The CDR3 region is CASSAQGLAGSWANVLTF. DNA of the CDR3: TGTGCCAGCAGTGCCCAAGGACTAGCGGGCTCTTGGGCCAACGTCCTGACTTTC.

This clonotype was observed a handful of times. The CDR3 region is CATRGQGATQYF. DNA of the CDR3: TGTGCCACCAGGGGACAGGGGGCGACCCAGTACTTC. This rearrangement joins TRBV24-1 to TRBJ2-5; 12 nucleotides agree with TRBD1. Germline-derived CDR1 and CDR2 are KGHDR and SFDVKD. The CDR3 has 12 residues. Trimming took 7 bases from V and 7 from J; bases not matched to a gene: 0.

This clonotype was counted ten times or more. CDR3 coding DNA: TGTGCCAGTACCTCGGGGGTTGACGGCTACACCTTC. Amino acids: CASTSGVDGYTF. This chain joins TRBV19 and TRBJ1-2; maybe TRBD1 (5 bases). This CDR3 is built from 12 residues. V lost 7 bases and J lost 8, with 14 bases in between. Germline-derived CDR1 and CDR2 are LNHDA and SQIVND (reference sequence).

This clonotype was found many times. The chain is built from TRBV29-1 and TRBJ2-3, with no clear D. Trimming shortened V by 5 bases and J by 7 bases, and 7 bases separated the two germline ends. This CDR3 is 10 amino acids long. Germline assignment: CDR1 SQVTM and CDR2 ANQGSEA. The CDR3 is CSVSVNTQYF. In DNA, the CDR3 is TGCAGCGTTTCCGTCAATACGCAGTATTTT.

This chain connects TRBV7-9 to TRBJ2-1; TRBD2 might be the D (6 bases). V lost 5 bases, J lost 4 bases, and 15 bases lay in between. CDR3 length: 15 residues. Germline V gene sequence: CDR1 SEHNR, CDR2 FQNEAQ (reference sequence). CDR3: CASSPRGSGYNEQFF. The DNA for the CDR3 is TGTGCCAGCAGCCCCCGCGGCAGCGGGTACAATGAGCAGTTCTTC.